The next 19 T cell receptor beta chains were all read from a single sample in a study of blood T cell repertoires in COVID-19. TCRdb's copy holds only in-frame clones and misses some; the assay was immunoSEQ multiplex PCR. The sample carries some 340,000 clones, 85% recorded once. Sequencing was performed on peripheral blood. The receptors here all came from a woman in her late teens or twenties with acute or convalescent COVID-19.

The CDR3 is CASSQSGEGGLPDTQYF. The CDR3, as DNA: TGTGCCAGCAGCCAGTCGGGGGAGGGGGGGCTCCCCGATACGCAGTATTTT. V usage is TRBV3-1 (or the pseudogene TRBV3-2) and J usage is TRBJ2-3; D might be TRBD2 (7 bases). The V and J ends lost 3 bases and 6 bases respectively, with 22 bases between them. CDR3 size: 17 residues. The germline V gene encodes CDR1 LGHDT and CDR2 YNNKEL (reference sequence).

The rearrangement uses TRBV2 and TRBJ1-1; 7 positions agree with TRBD1. CDR1 and CDR2 from the germline V gene are SNHLY and FYNNEI. This CDR3 is built from 14 residues. V gave up 5 bases and J gave up 1 base; unmatched junction bases: 4. The CDR3 loop is CASSSRTGNTEAFF. Written as DNA, the CDR3 is TGTGCCAGCAGTTCCCGGACAGGGAACACTGAAGCTTTCTTT.

V and J are TRBV4-1 and TRBJ2-3, with 9 positions matching TRBD1. CDR3 length: 13 residues. Trimming at V came to 4 bases and at J to 9 bases, leaving 5 bases not matched to a gene. The germline gives CDR1 MGHRA, CDR2 YSYEKL. The CDR3 DNA reads TGCGCCAGCAGCCCGGGACAGGGCTTCACGCAGTATTTT. It is translated as CASSPGQGFTQYF.

This clone was seen a few times. The chain uses TRBV12-3 or TRBV12-4 and TRBJ1-2; the D is unclear. The CDR3 extends over 13 amino acids. With 3 bases removed from V and 2 bases from J, the gap between germline ends came to 7 bases. This CDR3 reads CASSFPGNYGYTF. In DNA form, the CDR3 reads TGTGCCAGCAGTTTCCCAGGAAACTATGGCTACACCTTC.

J is TRBJ2-5 and V is TRBV6-5, with D hard to call. Trimming took off 6 bases at V and 2 bases at J, with 16 bases between the two ends. Germline V gene data show CDR1 as MNHEY and CDR2 as SVGAGI. The CDR3 totals 15 residues. The DNA for the CDR3 is TGTGCCAGCAGCCGTGGTGGTACTGTTCAAGAGACCCAGTACTTC. Encoded protein: CASSRGGTVQETQYF.

The chain joins TRBV30 to TRBJ1-1, with a possible D match to TRBD1 (5 bases). Germline V lookup: CDR1 GTSNPN, CDR2 SVGIG (reference sequence). This CDR3 has 14 amino acids. The V and J ends lost 2 bases and 0 bases respectively, with 10 bases between them. In nucleotides, the CDR3 is TGTGCCTGGAGTCCCGACAGTATGAACACTGAAGCTTTCTTT. It encodes CAWSPDSMNTEAFF. The whole variable domain, remainder taken from reference TRBV30 and TRBJ1-1, is SQTIHQWPATLVQPVGSPLSLECTVEGTSNPNLYWYRQAAGRGLQLLFYSVGIGQISSEVPQNLSASRPQDRQFILSSKKLLLSDSGFYLCAWSPDSMNTEAFFGQGTRLTVV.

This clone was seen once. This chain connects TRBV5-4 to TRBJ2-1, with D unresolved. The CDR3 spans 15 residues. Deletions cut 3 bases from V and 7 bases from J, with 17 bases between. Germline V gives CDR1 SGHNT, CDR2 YYREEE (reference sequence). The CDR3 nucleotides are TGTGCCAGCAGCTCCCCCACGGCAGGCGTGAATGAGCAGTTCTTC. Protein sequence: CASSSPTAGVNEQFF.

The CDR3 DNA sequence: TGCGCCAGCAGCTTGGAAGCGGGACAAGAGACCCAGTACTTC. Protein: CASSLEAGQETQYF. The chain uses TRBV5-1 and TRBJ2-5, with 7 bases matching TRBD2. Germline CDR1 SGHRS, CDR2 YFSETQ. Trimming cost V 0 bases and J 2 bases; bases outside gene matches: 1. This CDR3 has 14 amino acids.

This rearrangement joins TRBV30 to TRBJ1-2, with D possibly matching TRBD1 (5 bases). Germline values: CDR1 GTSNPN, CDR2 SVGIG (reference sequence). The germline V and J ends were trimmed by 1 base and 8 bases, with 11 bases remaining between them. The CDR3 has 12 residues. The CDR3 is CAWSGWRDGYTF. The CDR3 DNA reads TGTGCCTGGAGTGGTTGGAGGGACGGCTACACCTTC.

This rearrangement joins TRBV2 to TRBJ1-2; D possibly corresponds to TRBD1 (5 bases). CDR1 is SNHLY, CDR2 FYNNEI, per germline. Trimming removed 8 bases at V and 4 bases at J, with 8 bases between. This CDR3 has 11 residues. CDR3 sequence (DNA): TGTGCCAGCGCGGGGACCTATGGCTACACCTTC. Amino acid sequence: CASAGTYGYTF.

This rearrangement joins TRBV12-3 or TRBV12-4 to TRBJ2-1; TRBD2 is a possible D gene (6 bases). With 4 bases removed from V and 7 bases from J, the gap between germline ends came to 8 bases. CDR3 length: 12 residues. CDR3 region: CASSSGLNEQFF. The CDR3 nucleotides read TGTGCCAGCAGTTCTGGACTAAATGAGCAGTTCTTC.

A note on this clone: Other DNA sequences in this specimen translate into the identical CDR3. The chain uses TRBV2 and TRBJ1-1; D gene uncertain. The V end was cut by 4 bases, the J end by 5 bases, with 11 bases between. The germline CDR1 and CDR2 sequences are SNHLY and FYNNEI. The CDR3 extends over 13 amino acids. This chain's CDR3 is CASSVEGNTEAFF. DNA for the CDR3: TGTGCCAGCAGTGTTGAGGGTAATACTGAAGCTTTCTTT.

V is TRBV5-1 and J is TRBJ2-4; the D gene is possibly TRBD2 (6 bases). This CDR3 spans 14 amino acids. Germline values: CDR1 SGHRS, CDR2 YFSETQ. V lost 0 bases and J 8 bases, leaving 12 bases between the germline ends. The CDR3 DNA reads TGCGCCAGCAGCTTGGGGAGGGGAGGAGACATTCAGTACTTC. It translates to CASSLGRGGDIQYF.

This clone was seen only a few times. V is TRBV5-1 and J is TRBJ1-1; tentative D call: TRBD1 (5 bases). Germline lookup yields CDR1 SGHRS and CDR2 YFSETQ. Between the trimmed V and J ends, which lost 0 bases and 9 bases, there was a span of 9 bases. There are 12 residues in the CDR3. The CDR3 sequence is CASSLEQGQAFF. The CDR3 DNA sequence: TGCGCCAGCAGCTTGGAGCAGGGTCAAGCTTTCTTT.

The rearrangement uses TRBV2 and TRBJ2-5; D is perhaps TRBD1 (6 bases). Germline values: CDR1 SNHLY, CDR2 FYNNEI. Trimming stripped 4 bases from V and 2 bases from J, with 11 bases between. The CDR3 consists of 14 residues. CDR3 nucleotides: TGTGCCAGCAGTGCCCTTGACAGGCAAGAGACCCAGTACTTC. Its protein is CASSALDRQETQYF.

The chain recombines TRBV27 with TRBJ1-5; TRBD1 is a possible D gene (6 bases). Trimming stripped 5 bases from V and 7 bases from J, with 15 bases between. The CDR3 sequence is 14 residues long. The germline gives CDR1 MNHEY, CDR2 SMNVEV (reference sequence). The CDR3 DNA follows: TGTGCCAGCAGTCCAGGAAGTGGGGGCCAGCCCCAGCATTTT. Translation: CASSPGSGGQPQHF.

The chain is built from TRBV30 and TRBJ2-1; perhaps TRBD1 as D (6 bases). This CDR3 spans 13 amino acids. The V end was cut by 7 bases, the J end by 12 bases, with 22 bases between. The germline V gene has CDR1 GTSNPN and CDR2 SVGIG (reference sequence). Here the CDR3 reads CAYRHDNRAGQFF. CDR3 DNA: TGTGCCTACCGACACGACAACAGGGCAGGGCAGTTCTTC. The full variable domain, completed using reference TRBV30 and TRBJ2-1, is SQTIHQWPATLVQPVGSPLSLECTVEGTSNPNLYWYRQAAGRGLQLLFYSVGIGQISSEVPQNLSASRPQDRQFILSSKKLLLSDSGFYLCAYRHDNRAGQFFGPGTRLTVL.

This clone has a handful of counts. This chain links TRBV19 with TRBJ1-1; D is ambiguous. The germline V and J ends were trimmed by 7 bases and 7 bases, with 10 bases remaining between them. The CDR3 contains 11 residues. Germline CDR1 reads LNHDA; CDR2 reads SQIVND (reference sequence). The CDR3 protein is CASTWRIEAFF. DNA of the CDR3: TGTGCCAGTACCTGGCGGATTGAAGCTTTCTTT.

This clone came up once. This chain uses TRBV5-1 with TRBJ1-2; D is ambiguous. The CDR3 runs 14 residues. The V end lost 0 bases, the J end lost 8 bases, and 14 bases lay between the germline ends. The germline V gene has CDR1 SGHRS and CDR2 YFSETQ. The CDR3 coding sequence is TGCGCCAGCAGCTTGGGTACTCCCAATTTCGGCTACACCTTC. Translation: CASSLGTPNFGYTF.